A single sample is the source of the 5 T cell receptor beta chains below, sequenced in a study of CD8+ T cells in alopecia areata. Researchers sorted pooled cutaneous lymph node cells on the basis of CD4, CD8alpha, NKG2D, NKG2ACE and other markers. In each case, RNA was isolated and then reverse transcribed into cDNA as the sequencing template. TCRdb keeps only in-frame clones here, not all; method: immunoSEQ multiplex PCR. The repertoire consists of some 2,200 clones, none detected only once. The material sequenced was CD8+ T cells sorted from a lymph node. Receptors originate from a C3H/HeJ mouse with alopecia areata. For this strain, the MHC haplotype corresponds to H2-k.

On this clone: Mouse gene names apply. The CDR3 sequence: CASSAGVATEVFF. The DNA read from the CDR3 is TGTGCCAGCAGTGCAGGGGTTGCCACA. The rearrangement joins TRBV13-3 to TRBJ1-1, with D possibly TRBD1 on 6 matching bases. Read coverage stops 4 residues before the CDR3 terminus; the germline J gene supplies the remainder. CDR1 is NNHDY and CDR2 is SYVADS in the germline V gene. V lost 3 bases to trimming and J lost 4 bases, with 10 bases between them. The CDR3 covers 13 residues.

A remark on this clone: These gene names are mouse names. The read terminates 4 residues ahead of where the CDR3 ends, so the germline J gene completes it. This chain uses TRBV13-2 with TRBJ2-5; tentative D call: TRBD1 (6 bases). The CDR3 consists of 14 residues. Germline CDR1 NNHNN, CDR2 SYGAGS (reference sequence). The CDR3 here is CASGDLGRGDTQYF. CDR3 DNA (partial): TGTGCCAGCGGTGATTTGGGCAGGGGAGAC.

This clone showed up many times. Genes and germline come from the mouse. The read terminates 4 residues before the CDR3 end, so the remaining end is supplied by the germline J gene. The chain uses TRBV13-3 and TRBJ2-3; 8 nucleotides match TRBD2. CDR3 length: 14 residues. Trimming cost V 5 bases and J 0 bases; bases outside gene matches: 2. Germline V lookup: CDR1 NNHDY, CDR2 SYVADS. The CDR3 here is CASRTGGSAETLYF. The CDR3 DNA, read in part, is TGTGCCAGCAGAACTGGGGGTAGTGCAGAA.

This clone was observed at least ten times. Gene names and germline match the mouse. Sequencing ends 4 residues short of the CDR3 end; the germline J gene provides the rest. The genes are TRBV13-1 and TRBJ1-1; 8 nucleotides agree with TRBD1. Germline V gene sequence: CDR1 NSHNY, CDR2 SYGAGN. The CDR3 has 13 amino acids. CDR3 DNA (partial): TGTGCCAGCAGTGAGGTACAGGGGGCA. Translation gives CASSEVQGA. The complete CDR3 reads CASSEVQGAEVFF.

This clone showed up just a few times. Genes here carry mouse names. The read ends 4 residues early relative to the CDR3; the germline J gene fills the gap. The chain combines TRBV5 with TRBJ2-4; D is uncertain. The CDR3 runs to 13 residues. From germline, CDR1 is LGHNA and CDR2 YNLKQL (reference sequence). The CDR3 bases that were read are TGTGCCAGCAGCCAAGAACAGAAAAAC. Translated, it gives CASSQEQKN. The whole CDR3 region reads CASSQEQKNTLYF.